This TCR beta chain was obtained from a study of shared clonotypes between healthy human individuals. It was CD45RO-negative cells, positively selected for CCR7, that made up naive CD8 cells, with terminally differentiated effector memory CD45RA+ cells excluded. With respect to this clone: Its antigen is currently unknown. The same CDR3 can be traced to other DNA sequences in this sample.

A deep-level run was used for the assay. Here immunoSEQ multiplex PCR was the method, and the copy in TCRdb shows in-frame clones only, minus some. The table includes about 2 million clones, about 95% detected once. Findings and caveats of the study: All-four-donor shared clonotypes had higher generation probabilities than non-shared clonotypes did. The donor pool, a small one, limited the genetic and exposure-history diversity represented.

Germline V lookup: CDR1 SNHLY, CDR2 FYNNEI. The ends were cut back, 6 bases at V and 6 bases at J, with 5 bases in the middle. The CDR3 sequence is 11 residues long. The sequenced sample consisted of naive CD8+ T cells sorted from blood. This receptor was obtained from a man between 18 and 35 years old in good health. The chain combines TRBV2 with TRBJ2-2; D is undetermined. CDR3 amino acids: CASSSPGELFF. The CDR3 nucleotides read TGTGCCAGCAGCAGTCCCGGGGAGCTGTTTTTT.